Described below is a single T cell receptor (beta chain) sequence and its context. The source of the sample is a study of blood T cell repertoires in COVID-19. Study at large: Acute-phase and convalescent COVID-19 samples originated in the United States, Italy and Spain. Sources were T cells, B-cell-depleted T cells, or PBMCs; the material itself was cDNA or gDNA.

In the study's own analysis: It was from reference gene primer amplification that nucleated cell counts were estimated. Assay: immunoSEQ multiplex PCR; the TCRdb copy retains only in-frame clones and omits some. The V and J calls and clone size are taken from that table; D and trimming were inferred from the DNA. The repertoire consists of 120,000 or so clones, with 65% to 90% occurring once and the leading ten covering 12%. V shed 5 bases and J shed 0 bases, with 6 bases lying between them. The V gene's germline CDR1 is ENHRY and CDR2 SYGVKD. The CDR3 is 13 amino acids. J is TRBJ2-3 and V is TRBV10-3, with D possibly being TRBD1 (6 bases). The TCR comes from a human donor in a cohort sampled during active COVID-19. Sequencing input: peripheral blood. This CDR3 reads CAISTGSTDTQYF. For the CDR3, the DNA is TGTGCCATCAGTACAGGGAGCACAGATACGCAGTATTTT.